This T cell receptor (beta chain) was recorded in a study of cytomegalovirus exposure and HLA in healthy donors. On the study more broadly: There were around 100 million unique TCR beta sequences, drawn from 200 million or so T cells, in an earlier analysis. Study results and caveats: TRBV6-2, TRBV6-3 and other indistinguishable V segments were excluded. Roughly uniform depth of sequencing across donors was assumed in presence/absence analyses.

A word on this clone: The antigen remains unidentified.

Primers included in the PCR were 60 Vbeta and 13 Jbeta primers. The data were produced by immunoSEQ multiplex PCR, yet TCRdb's version contains in-frame clones alone and is incomplete. Of some 97,000 clones in the sample, over 60% were seen once. Germline V gene data show CDR1 as WSHSY and CDR2 as SAAADI. The CDR3 spans 14 residues. The trim removed 8 bases at V and 5 bases at J, leaving 9 bases unmatched. Sequenced material: PBMCs. The TCR sequence derives from a female donor in good health and CMV-seropositive. The J gene is TRBJ2-1, the V gene TRBV10-2; the match to TRBD2 covers 7 bases. The CDR3: CASSETSPNNEQFF. Written as DNA, the CDR3 is TGCGCCAGCTCTGAGACTAGCCCCAACAATGAGCAGTTCTTC.